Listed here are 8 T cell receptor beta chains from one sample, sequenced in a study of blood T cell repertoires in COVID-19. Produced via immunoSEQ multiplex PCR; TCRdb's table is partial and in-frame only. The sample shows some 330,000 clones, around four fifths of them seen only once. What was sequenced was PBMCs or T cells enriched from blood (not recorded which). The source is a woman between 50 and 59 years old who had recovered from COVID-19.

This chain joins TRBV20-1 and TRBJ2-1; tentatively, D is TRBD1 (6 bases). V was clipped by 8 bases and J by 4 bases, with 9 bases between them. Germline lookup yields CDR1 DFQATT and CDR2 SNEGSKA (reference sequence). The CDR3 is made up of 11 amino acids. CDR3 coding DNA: TGCAGTTACGGACAGTACAATGAGCAGTTCTTC. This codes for CSYGQYNEQFF.

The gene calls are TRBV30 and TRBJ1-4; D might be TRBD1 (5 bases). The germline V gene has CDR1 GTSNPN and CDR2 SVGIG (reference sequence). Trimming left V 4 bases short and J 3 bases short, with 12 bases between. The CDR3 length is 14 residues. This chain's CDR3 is CAWTRQLPNEKLFF. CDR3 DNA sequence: TGTGCCTGGACCCGACAGTTACCTAATGAAAAACTGTTTTTT.

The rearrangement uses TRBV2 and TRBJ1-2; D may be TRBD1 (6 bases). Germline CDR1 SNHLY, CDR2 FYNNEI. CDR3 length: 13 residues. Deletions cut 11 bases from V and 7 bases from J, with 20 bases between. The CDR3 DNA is TGTGCCCCTCGAACGGACAGCGTAGGTGGCTACACCTTC. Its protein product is CAPRTDSVGGYTF.

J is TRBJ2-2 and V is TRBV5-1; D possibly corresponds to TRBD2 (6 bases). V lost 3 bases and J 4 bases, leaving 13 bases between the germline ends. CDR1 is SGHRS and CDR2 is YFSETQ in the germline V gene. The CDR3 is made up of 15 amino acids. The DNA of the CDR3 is TGCGCCAGCAGCTCTATGGCGCGGGGCACCGGGGAGCTGTTTTTT. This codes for CASSSMARGTGELFF.

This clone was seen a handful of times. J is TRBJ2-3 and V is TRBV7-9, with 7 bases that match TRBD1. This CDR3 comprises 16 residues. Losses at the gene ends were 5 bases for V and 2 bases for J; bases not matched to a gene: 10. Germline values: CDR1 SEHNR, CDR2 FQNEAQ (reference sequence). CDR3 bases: TGTGCCAGCAGCGAGGGACAGCGTTTAAACACAGATACGCAGTATTTT. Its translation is CASSEGQRLNTDTQYF.

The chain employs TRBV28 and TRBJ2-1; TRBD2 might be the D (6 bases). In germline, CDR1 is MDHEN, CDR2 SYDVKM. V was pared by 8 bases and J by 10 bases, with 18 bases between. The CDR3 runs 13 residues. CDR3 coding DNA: TGTGCCAGCGGGACGGCCCAAGGGAGGGAGCAGTTCTTC. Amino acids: CASGTAQGREQFF.

The CDR3 loop reads CASSLGQGRMNTEAFF. The CDR3 coding sequence is TGTGCCAGCAGCTTAGGTCAGGGGCGCATGAACACTGAAGCTTTCTTT. The chain carries TRBV5-6 and TRBJ1-1; D is perhaps TRBD1 (6 bases). This CDR3 spans 16 amino acids. Trimming took 2 bases from V and 0 from J, leaving 14 bases between them. The V gene's germline CDR1 is SGHDT and CDR2 YYEEEE.

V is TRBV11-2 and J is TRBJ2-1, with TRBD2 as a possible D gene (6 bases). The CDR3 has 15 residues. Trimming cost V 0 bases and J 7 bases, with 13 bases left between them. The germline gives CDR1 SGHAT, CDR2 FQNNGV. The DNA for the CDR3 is TGTGCCAGCAGCTTAGAAACCGGGACTTTAAATGAGCAGTTCTTC. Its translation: CASSLETGTLNEQFF.